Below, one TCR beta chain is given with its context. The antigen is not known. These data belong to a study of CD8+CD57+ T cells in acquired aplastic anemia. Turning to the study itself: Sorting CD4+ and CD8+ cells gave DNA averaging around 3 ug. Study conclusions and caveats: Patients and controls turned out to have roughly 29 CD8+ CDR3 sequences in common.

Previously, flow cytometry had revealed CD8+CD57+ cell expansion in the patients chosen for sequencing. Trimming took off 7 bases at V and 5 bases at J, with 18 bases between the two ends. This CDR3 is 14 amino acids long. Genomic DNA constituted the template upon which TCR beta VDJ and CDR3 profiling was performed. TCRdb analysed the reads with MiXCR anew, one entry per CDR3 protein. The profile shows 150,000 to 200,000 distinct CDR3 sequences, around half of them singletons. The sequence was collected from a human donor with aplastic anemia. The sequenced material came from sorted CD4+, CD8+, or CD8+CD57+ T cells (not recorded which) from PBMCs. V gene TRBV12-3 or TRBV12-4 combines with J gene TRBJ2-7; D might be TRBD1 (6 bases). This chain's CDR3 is CASTADWGLNEQYF. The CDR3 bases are TGTGCCAGCACCGCAGACTGGGGGCTGAACGAGCAGTACTTC.